These 3 T cell receptor beta chains originate from one sample sequenced in a study of long-term antiretroviral therapy in people with HIV. The authors ran the immunoSEQ assay, v3.0, at survey level. Sequenced by immunoSEQ multiplex PCR; TCRdb stores in-frame clones only, minus some. The sample records 27,000 or so clones, 75% to 90% being singletons. The material was unsorted PBMCs, obtained 2.9 years after starting antiretroviral therapy. The source is a man aged 45-65 years with HIV.

The V call is TRBV2, the J call TRBJ2-7, with 10 bases lining up with TRBD2. Germline trimming cut 1 base from V and 4 bases from J; bases unmatched to any gene: 7. The CDR3 has 16 amino acids. Germline-derived CDR1 and CDR2 are SNHLY and FYNNEI. CDR3 sequence reads: CASSEGSGGVGYEQYF. The CDR3 nucleotides read TGTGCCAGCAGTGAAGGGAGCGGGGGGGTCGGGTACGAGCAGTACTTC.

This clone was seen a few times. This chain connects TRBV11-2 to TRBJ1-2, with a weak D call TRBD1 (5 bases). CDR1 SGHAT and CDR2 FQNNGV come from the germline V gene. The CDR3 sequence is 14 residues long. Between the trimmed V and J ends, which lost 1 base and 6 bases, there was a span of 12 bases. The CDR3 nucleotides read TGTGCCAGCAGCTTAGGTCAGGGCTTTGATGGCTACACCTTC. Encoded protein: CASSLGQGFDGYTF.

The chain joins TRBV7-2 to TRBJ1-1; D gene ambiguous. In germline, CDR1 is SGHTA, CDR2 FQGNSA. V lost 7 bases and J lost 0, with 12 bases in between. The CDR3 has 14 amino acids. The CDR3, as DNA: TGTGCCAGCACCTCTTCACAGATGAACACTGAAGCTTTCTTT. This encodes CASTSSQMNTEAFF.